This entry lists 27 T cell receptor beta chains sequenced from one sample in a study of OX40 agonist ivuxolimab in advanced cancers. Data came from immunoSEQ multiplex PCR; TCRdb stores just in-frame clones and leaves some out. This sample has roughly 86,000 clones, with roughly nine tenths found just once. The source material was CD4+ or CD8+ T cells sorted from blood, sampled in a trial of the OX40 agonist ivuxolimab. The receptors were gathered from an adult with an advanced solid tumor such as melanoma, head and neck, liver or kidney cancer.

This chain's CDR3 is CASSDPGRRGNTIYF. The CDR3 DNA sequence: TGTGCCAGCAGTGACCCGGGACGCCGGGGAAACACCATATATTTT. This chain joins TRBV25-1 and TRBJ1-3, with D perhaps TRBD1 (5 bases). Per the germline V gene, CDR1 is MGHDK and CDR2 is SYGVNS. The germline V and J ends were trimmed by 3 bases and 4 bases, with 13 bases remaining between them. CDR3 length: 15 amino acids.

This clone was found once. J is TRBJ1-1 and V is TRBV27; possibly TRBD1 for D (5 bases). V lost 5 bases to trimming and J lost 5 bases, with 21 bases between them. The CDR3 is 16 residues long. Germline values: CDR1 MNHEY, CDR2 SMNVEV (reference sequence). The CDR3 reads CASSSLGNRNGTEAFF. As DNA, the CDR3 is TGTGCCAGCAGTAGTTTAGGGAACAGGAATGGAACTGAAGCTTTCTTT.

CDR3 residues: CASSVELAGGGNTIYF. The CDR3 bases are TGTGCCAGCAGCGTAGAGTTGGCAGGCGGTGGAAACACCATATATTTT. This chain connects TRBV9 to TRBJ1-3; D not resolved. Trimming took off 0 bases at V and 3 bases at J, with 13 bases between the two ends. CDR3 size: 16 residues. The V gene's germline CDR1 is SGDLS and CDR2 YYNGEE.

The rearrangement uses TRBV13 and TRBJ1-2; no clear D. Looked up from germline, CDR1 is PRHDT and CDR2 is FYEKMQ (reference sequence). V was trimmed by 5 bases and J by 8 bases, leaving 12 bases between them. The length of the CDR3 is 12 residues. This CDR3 reads CASSLSRGGYTF. The CDR3 nucleotides are TGTGCCAGCAGCCTAAGCCGTGGCGGCTACACCTTC.

This chain connects TRBV10-3 to TRBJ2-7; D may be TRBD1 or TRBD2 (5 bases each). V lost 3 bases and J 0 bases, leaving 15 bases between the germline ends. In germline, CDR1 is ENHRY, CDR2 SYGVKD. This CDR3 contains 16 residues. In nucleotides, the CDR3 is TGTGCCATCAGTGACAACCGGGACGGAGACTCCTACGAGCAGTACTTC. This gives the protein CAISDNRDGDSYEQYF.

Regarding this clone: Lacking the conserved final phenylalanine or tryptophan, this CDR3 likely reflects a read error. The DNA is omitted, as the CDR3 cannot be located on it reliably, and the CDR3 follows TCRdb's listing. The J gene is TRBJ2-7, the V gene TRBV2; the D call TRBD1 from the table was never checked on the DNA. Per germline, CDR1 SNHLY and CDR2 FYNNEI. Including both end residues, the CDR3 is 11 amino acids long. The CDR3 here is CASSPITGTAL.

The gene calls are TRBV18 and TRBJ2-6, with a weak D call TRBD1 (6 bases). The V end lost 3 bases, the J end lost 1 base, and 10 bases lay between the germline ends. The CDR3 extends over 16 amino acids. The germline gives CDR1 KGHSH, CDR2 LQKENI. The CDR3 spells CASSPKTGSGANVLTF. The CDR3 DNA sequence: TGTGCCAGCTCACCCAAAACAGGGTCTGGGGCCAACGTCCTGACTTTC.

The rearrangement links TRBV5-1 to TRBJ2-3; 9 bases are a match to TRBD2. V dropped 0 bases and J dropped 3; count of bases not matched to a gene: 8. CDR3 length: 17 amino acids. Germline V lookup: CDR1 SGHRS, CDR2 YFSETQ. CDR3 nucleotides: TGCGCCAGCAGCTTGGCCGGGAATAGCGGGGGAACAGATACGCAGTATTTT. Its translation: CASSLAGNSGGTDTQYF. The full variable domain, completed using reference TRBV5-1 and TRBJ2-3, is KAGVTQTPRYLIKTRGQQVTLSCSPISGHRSVSWYQQTPGQGLQFLFEYFSETQRNKGNFPGRFSGRQFSNSRSEMNVSTLELGDSALYLCASSLAGNSGGTDTQYFGPGTRLTVL.

The V gene is TRBV19, the J gene TRBJ2-5; weak D call: TRBD1 (5 bases). The CDR3 covers 14 residues. Germline assignment: CDR1 LNHDA and CDR2 SQIVND (reference sequence). The V end lost 6 bases, the J end lost 1 base, and 12 bases lay between the germline ends. Here the CDR3 reads CASRLRVSQETQYF. The CDR3, as DNA: TGTGCCAGTAGACTCAGGGTTTCCCAAGAGACCCAGTACTTC.

The chain carries TRBV5-1 and TRBJ1-1; D possibly corresponds to TRBD1 (6 bases). The V end lost 0 bases, the J end lost 1 base, and 10 bases lay between the germline ends. There are 15 residues in the CDR3. CDR1 is SGHRS, CDR2 YFSETQ, per germline. The CDR3 coding sequence is TGCGCCAGCAGCTTGGGGGGGGCGCCGAACACTGAAGCTTTCTTT. Protein: CASSLGGAPNTEAFF.

This chain joins TRBV20-1 and TRBJ2-1, with D hard to call. This CDR3 spans 10 amino acids. Trimming removed 6 bases at V and 9 bases at J, with 9 bases between. Germline-derived CDR1 and CDR2 are DFQATT and SNEGSKA (reference sequence). In nucleotides, the CDR3 is TGCAGTGCCCGCCCCATTGAGCAGTTCTTC. This translates into CSARPIEQFF.

The chain links TRBV4-2 to TRBJ2-1; TRBD2 might be the D (7 bases). V shed 4 bases and J shed 2 bases, with 21 bases lying between them. The CDR3 covers 18 residues. Germline values: CDR1 LGHNA, CDR2 YNFKEQ. The CDR3 sequence: CASSPNPNGEGAYNEQFF. The CDR3 coding sequence is TGTGCCAGCAGCCCAAATCCCAACGGGGAGGGGGCCTACAATGAGCAGTTCTTC.

The rearrangement uses TRBV4-1 and TRBJ1-4; 9 bases are a match to TRBD1. The CDR3 spans 16 residues. Germline values: CDR1 MGHRA, CDR2 YSYEKL. J was trimmed by 3 bases and V by 6 bases; bases with no gene match: 8. Here the CDR3 DNA reads TGCGCCAGCAGGCAACAGGGGGCAGTGGCTAATGAAAAACTGTTTTTT. Protein sequence: CASRQQGAVANEKLFF.

CDR3: CASSPGTPVGEQFF. The DNA of the CDR3 is TGCGCCAGCAGCCCGGGGACCCCCGTCGGAGAGCAGTTCTTC. The V gene is TRBV5-1, the J gene TRBJ2-1; D may be TRBD1 or TRBD2 (5 bases each). Germline CDR1 and CDR2: SGHRS and YFSETQ. The CDR3 contains 14 residues. V lost 4 bases and J 10 bases, leaving 18 bases between the germline ends.

This rearrangement joins TRBV7-2 to TRBJ1-5; the D is unclear. Per germline, CDR1 SGHTA and CDR2 FQGNSA. The V end lost 10 bases, the J end lost 4 bases, and 11 bases lay between the germline ends. CDR3 size: 12 residues. CDR3 nucleotide sequence: TGTGCCACCGGCGGAGGGAATCAGCCCCAGCATTTT. This gives the protein CATGGGNQPQHF.

The chain recombines TRBV5-1 with TRBJ2-3, with a tentative D call TRBD1 (6 bases). V gave up 1 base and J gave up 5 bases, with 14 bases separating them. CDR3 length: 15 amino acids. The germline V gene encodes CDR1 SGHRS and CDR2 YFSETQ. CDR3 in amino acids: CASSLRFRGQDTQYF. The CDR3 coding sequence is TGCGCCAGCAGCTTGCGATTCAGGGGACAAGATACGCAGTATTTT.

The CDR3 nucleotides are TGTGCCAGCAGCTCGTCAGCGAGTTCTTACAATGAGCAGTTCTTC. Its protein is CASSSSASSYNEQFF. The chain links TRBV11-2 to TRBJ2-1; D call uncertain. Looked up from germline, CDR1 is SGHAT and CDR2 is FQNNGV. V was trimmed by 4 bases and J by 4 bases, leaving 14 bases between them. The CDR3 loop spans 15 amino acids.

The rearrangement uses TRBV5-4 and TRBJ2-5, with a possible D match to TRBD2 (7 bases). Germline CDR1 is SGHNT and CDR2 is YYREEE (reference sequence). The V gene lost 4 bases and the J gene lost 0 bases, with 16 bases spanning the gap. CDR3 size: 16 residues. This chain's CDR3 is CASSRAGGPYQETQYF. The CDR3 DNA follows: TGTGCCAGCAGCCGGGCCGGGGGGCCGTACCAAGAGACCCAGTACTTC. Filled out from reference TRBV5-4 and TRBJ2-5, the complete variable domain reads ETGVTQSPTHLIKTRGQQVTLRCSSQSGHNTVSWYQQALGQGPQFIFQYYREEENGRGNFPPRFSGLQFPNYSSELNVNALELDDSALYLCASSRAGGPYQETQYFGPGTRLLVL.

The V gene is TRBV11-1, the J gene TRBJ2-1; no clear D gene. V was clipped by 5 bases and J by 5 bases, with 10 bases between them. Germline V CDR1 and CDR2: SGHAT, FQDESV (reference sequence). The CDR3 has 13 amino acids. The CDR3 bases are TGTGCCAGCAGCCCTCGGGCCAACAATGAGCAGTTCTTC. It is translated as CASSPRANNEQFF.

The V gene is TRBV27, the J gene TRBJ1-2; D possibly corresponds to TRBD1 (5 bases). Per the germline V gene, CDR1 is MNHEY and CDR2 is SMNVEV (reference sequence). Trimming stripped 1 base from V and 4 bases from J, with 7 bases between. The CDR3 loop spans 13 amino acids. The CDR3: CASSLLTGYGYTF. The CDR3, as DNA: TGTGCCAGCAGTTTATTAACAGGCTATGGCTACACCTTC.

CDR3 sequence (DNA): TGTGCCAGCAGTGAATGGGGCGGGGACAAGAAGCAGCCCCAGCATTTT. This codes for CASSEWGGDKKQPQHF. The chain joins TRBV6-1 to TRBJ1-5; D may be TRBD1 (6 bases). V lost 2 bases and J 7 bases, leaving 18 bases between the germline ends. This CDR3 is built from 16 residues. Germline V gene sequence: CDR1 MNHNS, CDR2 SASEGT.

The genes are TRBV6-1 and TRBJ2-3, with D possibly TRBD1 on 5 matching bases. With 10 bases removed from V and 4 bases from J, the gap between germline ends came to 15 bases. The CDR3 spans 13 residues. Germline V gene data show CDR1 as MNHNS and CDR2 as SASEGT. The CDR3 sequence is CATAGSFADTQYF. CDR3 nucleotides: TGTGCCACGGCAGGGTCCTTTGCAGATACGCAGTATTTT.

Notes on this clone: One end of the junction fails to match germline, which may point to a read error. This sequence joins TRBV6-1 and TRBJ1-5; D might be TRBD1 (6 bases). Germline V lookup: CDR1 MNHNS, CDR2 SASEGT. The CDR3 is 15 residues long. CDR3 sequence reads: CASSELVGGKQPQHF. The CDR3 DNA follows: TGTGCCAGCAGTGAACTCGTGGGGGGCAAGCAGCCCCAGCATTTT.

The genes are TRBV5-4 and TRBJ1-4; 12 nucleotides agree with TRBD1. Trimming at V came to 4 bases and at J to 4 bases, leaving 5 bases not matched to a gene. Per the germline V gene, CDR1 is SGHNT and CDR2 is YYREEE (reference sequence). The CDR3 totals 16 residues. In DNA form, the CDR3 reads TGTGCCAGCAGCAGAGGGACAGGGGGCAATAATGAAAAACTGTTTTTT. It translates to CASSRGTGGNNEKLFF.

This clone was counted between two and nine times. V and J are TRBV21-1 and TRBJ2-7; the table's D call, TRBD1, has no DNA check behind it. TRBV21-1 is described as a pseudogene. The CDR3 contains 13 residues. CDR3 DNA sequence: TGTGCCAGCAGCAAAGCAGGGGGCTACGAGCAGTACTTC. It yields the protein CASSKAGGYEQYF.

The sample holds a few counts of this clone. Other DNA sequences in the sample encode the same CDR3. The J gene is TRBJ1-5, the V gene TRBV7-9; D perhaps matches TRBD1 (6 bases). Germline CDR1 and CDR2: SEHNR and FQNEAQ (reference sequence). Trimming took off 2 bases at V and 5 bases at J, with 10 bases between the two ends. CDR3 length: 14 amino acids. The CDR3 sequence: CASSLTGRDQPQHF. The CDR3 DNA follows: TGTGCCAGCAGCTTAACAGGGAGGGATCAGCCCCAGCATTTT.

The chain is built from TRBV5-1 and TRBJ2-3; 8 bases are a match to TRBD1. Germline CDR1 and CDR2: SGHRS and YFSETQ. V lost 4 bases and J lost 5; bases outside the gene matches: 9. The CDR3 covers 15 residues. CDR3 nucleotide sequence: TGCGCCAGCAGCCCCCCACAGGGGGGTGGAGATACGCAGTATTTT. Translation: CASSPPQGGGDTQYF.